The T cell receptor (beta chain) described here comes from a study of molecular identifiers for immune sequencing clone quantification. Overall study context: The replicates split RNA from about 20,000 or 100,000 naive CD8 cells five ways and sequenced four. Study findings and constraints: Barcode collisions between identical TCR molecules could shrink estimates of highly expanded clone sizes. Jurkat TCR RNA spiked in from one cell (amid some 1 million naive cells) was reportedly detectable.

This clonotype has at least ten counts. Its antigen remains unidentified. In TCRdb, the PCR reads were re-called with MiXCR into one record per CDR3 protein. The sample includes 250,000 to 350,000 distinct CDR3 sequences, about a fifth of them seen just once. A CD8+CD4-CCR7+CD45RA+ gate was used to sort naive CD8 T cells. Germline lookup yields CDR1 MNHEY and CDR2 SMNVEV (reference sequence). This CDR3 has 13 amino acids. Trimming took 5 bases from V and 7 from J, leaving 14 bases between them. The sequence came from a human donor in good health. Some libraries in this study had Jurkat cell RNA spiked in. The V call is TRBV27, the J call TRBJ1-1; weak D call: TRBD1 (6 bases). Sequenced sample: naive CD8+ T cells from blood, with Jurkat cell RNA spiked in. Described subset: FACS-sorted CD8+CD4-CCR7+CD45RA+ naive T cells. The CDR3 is CASSIAGGNEAFF. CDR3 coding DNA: TGTGCCAGCAGTATAGCGGGGGGCAATGAAGCTTTCTTT.